What follows is one T cell receptor (beta chain) and its context. The antigen it recognizes is unknown. Base qualities are not at hand, and no much larger clone is one base apart. Hyperthyroidism patients were newly diagnosed, were aged 18 to 65 years, and had a disease duration under 2 months. Patients were excluded if they had other autoimmune diseases, uncontrolled infections, pregnancy or lactation. Clinical symptoms, serum thyroxine, TRAb, thyroid ultrasound and orbital computed tomography formed the basis of the diagnosis. Total RNA was extracted with Trizol reagent and quality-checked on an Agilent 2100 Bioanalyzer. The CDR3, cysteine through phenylalanine, is 14 amino acids long. CDR3 DNA is the only sequence kept; it has 42 bases, read in frame from the first base. Trimming at the junction amounts to 5 bases on V and 7 bases on J, and the germline ends lie 14 bases apart. Reading the germline V gene gives CDR1 SGHTA and CDR2 FQGNSA.

For repertoire sequencing, TCR beta CDR3 regions were amplified from RNA transcripts. HTBI primers and the Qiagen OneStep RT-PCR kit were used in a first-round RT-PCR, which was followed by a second-round multiplex PCR, size selection and purification. The libraries underwent paired-end sequencing with 100 bp reads on an Illumina HiSeq2000. Under the source paper's analysis protocol: SOAPnuke was used to process the reads, removing any read that contained adapters or uncalled bases, had a mean Phred below 15, or lacked an exact match to the constant primer or identifier. COPE v1.2.5 was used to merge high-quality paired reads. Clonotypes were defined as unique nucleotide sequences and were aligned to IMGT TRB V, D and J references using MiTCR v1.1. Only V-J combinations with frequency above 0.0001 were analysed, covering around 99% of repertoires. For each V-J combination, a TCR clonal expansion and chaos score was defined as F50 clonal expansion divided by the chaos observed in the TCRdist matrix. Welch's t-statistics and random forest were used to reduce the features to some 13 V-J combinations, which were then used as input to a naive Bayes classifier. The Morisita-Horn index was used to measure how similar the thyroid and blood repertoires were. TCRdb cleaned the public reads at Q25 with fastp, built clones with MiXCR and kept in-frame beta chains. Every CDR3 protein is listed once, alongside the most common genes and DNA of its rows. Clone size and V and J calls follow TCRdb, not the original study. The sample records 900,000 to 1,200,000 distinct CDR3 sequences, approximately 35% of which are singletons. The ten most abundant clones make up approximately 10% of the sample.

This sample stems from a study of Graves' ophthalmopathy and Graves' hyperthyroidism (dated by TCRdb to the late 2010s). Concerning the study at large: Hyperthyroidism was considered stable if no progression to ophthalmopathy occurred within 18 months of follow-up. The study used signatures of the TCR beta repertoire to tell Graves' ophthalmopathy apart from Graves' hyperthyroidism and to predict which patients would progress to ophthalmopathy. In total, over 130 blood samples were TCR-sequenced: roughly 45 ophthalmopathy, approximately 75 hyperthyroidism and about 17 hyperthyroidism-to-ophthalmopathy patients. A discovery set of 100 patients (43 ophthalmopathy, some 58 stable hyperthyroidism) was enrolled to explore V-J signatures distinguishing ophthalmopathy from hyperthyroidism. The independent validation cohort included 18 to 20 hyperthyroidism patients plus 17 patients who later progressed from hyperthyroidism to ophthalmopathy. In a handful of hyperthyroidism patients, the T-cell repertoires found in thyroid tissue were compared with those found in blood. After sampling, hyperthyroidism patients received methimazole starting at 30 mg daily, and ophthalmopathy patients received high-dose intravenous methylprednisolone.

What the work shows at the level of the full study, not this receptor alone: Among expanded thyroid clonotypes with frequency above 0.001, most also showed up in blood, which suggests that blood repertoires may reflect the thyroid immune response. In validation, the model predicted ophthalmopathy progression with more than 55% sensitivity and roughly 72% specificity; more than ten predicted patients were CT-confirmed with GO in a median of 6.5 months. No statistical method was used to predetermine the sample size, and group allocation was not hidden from the investigators. Ophthalmopathy was separated from stable hyperthyroidism by the 13-signature model with around 89% sensitivity and around 81% specificity in cross-validation and with 80%/75% in the test set.

Sequences were obtained from peripheral blood or thyroid tissue (not recorded which). The sequence derives from an adult man with Graves' hyperthyroidism. Here the chain combines TRBV7-2 and TRBJ2-2; the D gene cannot be resolved reliably. The sequence in DNA is TGTGCCAGCAGCCCACGAACCAGCAGCGGGGAGCTGTTTTTT. The encoded protein is CASSPRTSSGELFF.